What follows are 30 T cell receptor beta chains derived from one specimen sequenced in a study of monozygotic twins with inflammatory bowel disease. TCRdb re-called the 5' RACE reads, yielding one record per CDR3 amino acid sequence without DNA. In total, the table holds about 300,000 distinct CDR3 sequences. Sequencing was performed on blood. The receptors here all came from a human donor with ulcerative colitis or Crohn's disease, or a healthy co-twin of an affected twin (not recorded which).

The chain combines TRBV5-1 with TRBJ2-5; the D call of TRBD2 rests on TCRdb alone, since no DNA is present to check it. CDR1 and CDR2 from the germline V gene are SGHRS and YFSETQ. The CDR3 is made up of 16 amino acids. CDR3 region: CASSLALADNQETQYF.

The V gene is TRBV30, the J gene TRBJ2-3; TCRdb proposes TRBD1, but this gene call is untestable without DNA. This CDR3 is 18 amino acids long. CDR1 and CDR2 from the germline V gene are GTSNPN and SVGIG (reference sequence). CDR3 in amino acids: CAWSVPRDRISSTDTQYF.

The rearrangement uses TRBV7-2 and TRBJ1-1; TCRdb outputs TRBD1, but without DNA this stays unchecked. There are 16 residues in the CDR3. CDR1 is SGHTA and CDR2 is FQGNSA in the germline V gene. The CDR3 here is CASSLYNRAGSDEAFF.

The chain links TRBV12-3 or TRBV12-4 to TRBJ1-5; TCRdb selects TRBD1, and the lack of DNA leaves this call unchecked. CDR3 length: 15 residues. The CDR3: CASSLSQGGNQPQHF.

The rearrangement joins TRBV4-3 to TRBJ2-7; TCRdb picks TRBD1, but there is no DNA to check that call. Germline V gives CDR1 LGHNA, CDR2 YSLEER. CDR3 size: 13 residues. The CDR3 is CASSQGAYDEQYF.

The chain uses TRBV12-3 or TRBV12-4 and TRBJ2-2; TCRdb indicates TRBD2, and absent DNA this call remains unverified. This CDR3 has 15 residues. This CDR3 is CASIVLAAHTGELFF.

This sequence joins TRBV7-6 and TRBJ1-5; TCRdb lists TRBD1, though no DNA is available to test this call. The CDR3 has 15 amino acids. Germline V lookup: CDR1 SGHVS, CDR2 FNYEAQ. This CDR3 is CASSLAGAFNQPQHF. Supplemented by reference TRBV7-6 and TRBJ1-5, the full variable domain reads GAGVSQSPRYKVTKRGQDVALRCDPISGHVSLYWYRQALGQGPEFLTYFNYEAQQDKSGLPNDRFSAERPEGSISTLTIQRTEQRDSAMYRCASSLAGAFNQPQHFGDGTRLSIL.

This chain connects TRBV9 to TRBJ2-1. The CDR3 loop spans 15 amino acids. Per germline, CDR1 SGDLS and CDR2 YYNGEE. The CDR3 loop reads CASAASGSSYNEQFF. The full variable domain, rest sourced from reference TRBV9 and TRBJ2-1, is DSGVTQTPKHLITATGQRVTLRCSPRSGDLSVYWYQQSLDQGLQFLIQYYNGEERAKGNILERFSAQQFPDLHSELNLSSLELGDSALYFCASAASGSSYNEQFFGPGTRLTVL.

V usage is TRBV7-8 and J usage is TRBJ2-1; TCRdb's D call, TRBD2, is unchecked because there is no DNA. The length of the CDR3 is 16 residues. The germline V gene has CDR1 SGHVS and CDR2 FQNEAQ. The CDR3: CASSRAGLAGDNEQFF.

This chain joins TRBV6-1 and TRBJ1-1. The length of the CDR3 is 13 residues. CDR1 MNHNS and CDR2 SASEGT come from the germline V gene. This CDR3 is CASTQHMNTEAFF.

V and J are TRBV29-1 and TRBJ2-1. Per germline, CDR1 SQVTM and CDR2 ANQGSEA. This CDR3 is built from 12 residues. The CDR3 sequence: CSGARQNNEQFF.

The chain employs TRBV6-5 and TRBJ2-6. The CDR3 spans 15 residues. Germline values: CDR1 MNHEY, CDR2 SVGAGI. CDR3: CASSYSIGGANVLTF.

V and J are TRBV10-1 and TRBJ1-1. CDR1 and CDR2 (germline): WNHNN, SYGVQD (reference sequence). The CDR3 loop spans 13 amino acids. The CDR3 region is CASSESVDTEAFF.

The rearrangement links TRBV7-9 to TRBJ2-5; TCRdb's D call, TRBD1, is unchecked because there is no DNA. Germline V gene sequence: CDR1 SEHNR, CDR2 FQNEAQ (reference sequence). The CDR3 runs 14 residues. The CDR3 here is CASSWDRGPETQYF.

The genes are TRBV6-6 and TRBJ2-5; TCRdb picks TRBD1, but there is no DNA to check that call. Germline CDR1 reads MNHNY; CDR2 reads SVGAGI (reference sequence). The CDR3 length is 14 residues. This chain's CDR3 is CASRMSGGHETQYF.

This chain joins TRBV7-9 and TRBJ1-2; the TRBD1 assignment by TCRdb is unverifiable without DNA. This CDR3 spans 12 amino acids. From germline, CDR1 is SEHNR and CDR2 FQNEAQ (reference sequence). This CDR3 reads CASSLQGLGYTF.

CDR3 sequence: CASRLGTVYEQYF. The chain links TRBV6-6 to TRBJ2-7; lacking DNA, the TRBD1 call made by TCRdb goes unchecked. This CDR3 comprises 13 residues. Germline CDR1 and CDR2: MNHNY and SVGAGI (reference sequence).

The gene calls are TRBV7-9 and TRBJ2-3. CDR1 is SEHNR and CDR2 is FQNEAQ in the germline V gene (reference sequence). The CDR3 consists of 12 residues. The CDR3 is CASSSEVDTQYF. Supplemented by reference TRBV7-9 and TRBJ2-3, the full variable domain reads DTGVSQNPRHKITKRGQNVTFRCDPISEHNRLYWYRQTLGQGPEFLTYFQNEAQLEKSRLLSDRFSAERPKGSFSTLEIQRTEQGDSAMYLCASSSEVDTQYFGPGTRLTVL.

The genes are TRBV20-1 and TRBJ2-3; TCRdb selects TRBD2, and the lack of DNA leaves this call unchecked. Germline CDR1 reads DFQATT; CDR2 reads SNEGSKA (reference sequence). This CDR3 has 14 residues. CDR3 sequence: CSASRQEEADTQYF.

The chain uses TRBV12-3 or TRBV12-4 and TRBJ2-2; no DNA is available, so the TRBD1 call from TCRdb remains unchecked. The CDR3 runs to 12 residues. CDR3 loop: CASSIRGGELFF.

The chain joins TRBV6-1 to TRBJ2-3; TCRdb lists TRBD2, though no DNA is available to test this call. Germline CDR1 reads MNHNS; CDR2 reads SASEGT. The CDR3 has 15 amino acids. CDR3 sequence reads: CASSEGGRIIDTQYF.

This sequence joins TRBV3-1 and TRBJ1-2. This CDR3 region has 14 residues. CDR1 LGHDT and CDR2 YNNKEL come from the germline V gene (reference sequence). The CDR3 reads CASSQDGLTYGYTF. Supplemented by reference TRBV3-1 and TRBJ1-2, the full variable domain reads DTAVSQTPKYLVTQMGNDKSIKCEQNLGHDTMYWYKQDSKKFLKIMFSYNNKELIINETVPNRFSPKSPDKAHLNLHINSLELGDSAVYFCASSQDGLTYGYTFGSGTRLTVV.

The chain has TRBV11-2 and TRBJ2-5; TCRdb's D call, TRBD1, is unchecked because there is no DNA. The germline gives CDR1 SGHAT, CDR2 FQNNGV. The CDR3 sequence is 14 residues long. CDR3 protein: CASSNLPGAETQYF.

CDR3 protein: CASSPREGELFF. V gene TRBV18 combines with J gene TRBJ2-2. CDR3 length equals 12 residues. Germline loops: CDR1 KGHSH, CDR2 LQKENI.

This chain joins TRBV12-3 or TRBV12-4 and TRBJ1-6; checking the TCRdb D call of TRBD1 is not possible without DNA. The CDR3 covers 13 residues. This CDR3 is CASSQGFGSPLHF.

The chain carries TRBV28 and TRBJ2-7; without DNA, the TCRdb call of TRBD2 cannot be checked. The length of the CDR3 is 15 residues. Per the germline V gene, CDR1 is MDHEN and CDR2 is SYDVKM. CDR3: CASRERDLILYEQYF.

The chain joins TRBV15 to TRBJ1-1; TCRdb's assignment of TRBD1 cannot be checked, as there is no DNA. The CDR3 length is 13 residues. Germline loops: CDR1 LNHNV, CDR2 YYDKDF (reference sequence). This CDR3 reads CATSRGGNTEAFF.

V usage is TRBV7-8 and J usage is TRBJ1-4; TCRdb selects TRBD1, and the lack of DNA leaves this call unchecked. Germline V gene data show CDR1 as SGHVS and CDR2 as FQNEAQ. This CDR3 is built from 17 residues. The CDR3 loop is CASSADRTYATNEKLFF.

The CDR3 region is CASRPFRGKGRNEQFF. V and J are TRBV6-2 or TRBV6-3 and TRBJ2-1; the D gene TCRdb calls, TRBD1, cannot be checked with no DNA. The length of the CDR3 is 16 residues. CDR1 and CDR2 (germline): MNHEY, SVGEGT.

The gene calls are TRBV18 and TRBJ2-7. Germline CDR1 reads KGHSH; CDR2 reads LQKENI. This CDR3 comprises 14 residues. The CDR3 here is CASSQGRSSYEQYF. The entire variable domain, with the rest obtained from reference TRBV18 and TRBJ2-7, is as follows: NAGVMQNPRHLVRRRGQEARLRCSPMKGHSHVYWYRQLPEEGLKFMVYLQKENIIDESGMPKERFSAEFPKEGPSILRIQQVVRGDSAAYFCASSQGRSSYEQYFGPGTRLTVT.